The 7 T cell receptor beta chains reported below all come from one sample, sequenced in a study of blood T cell repertoires in COVID-19. Libraries were prepared by immunoSEQ multiplex PCR; TCRdb keeps only in-frame clonotypes and omits some of them. The table has 200,000 to 250,000 clones, around 90% seen once. The material sequenced was PBMCs or T cells enriched from blood (not recorded which). The source of these receptors is a young man who had been exposed to COVID-19.

V gene TRBV15 combines with J gene TRBJ2-4; 10 positions agree with TRBD1. The germline V gene encodes CDR1 LNHNV and CDR2 YYDKDF (reference sequence). The CDR3 length is 15 residues. The J segment lost 7 bases and the V segment lost 5 bases, leaving 8 bases of the junction unmatched. DNA for the CDR3: TGTGCCACCAGCGGGCCTCGGGACAGGGGTAACATTCAGTACTTC. It translates to CATSGPRDRGNIQYF.

The gene calls are TRBV15 and TRBJ2-1, with 11 bases matching TRBD2. The CDR3 has 16 residues. The germline V gene encodes CDR1 LNHNV and CDR2 YYDKDF (reference sequence). The trim removed 3 bases at V and 2 bases at J, leaving 3 bases unmatched. This CDR3 reads CATSRRGLAAYNEQFF. The CDR3 DNA follows: TGTGCCACCAGCAGGAGGGGACTAGCGGCCTACAATGAGCAGTTCTTC.

The chain links TRBV6-1 to TRBJ1-2, with D tentatively TRBD1 (6 bases). The CDR3 totals 16 residues. Germline CDR1 reads MNHNS; CDR2 reads SASEGT. Trimming took off 0 bases at V and 5 bases at J, with 16 bases between the two ends. In nucleotides, the CDR3 is TGTGCCAGCAGTGAAGCGCTGGGGGCACGCGGGTATGGCTACACCTTC. Amino acid sequence: CASSEALGARGYGYTF.

The chain couples TRBV28 to TRBJ2-1; D may be TRBD1 (5 bases). CDR1 is MDHEN and CDR2 is SYDVKM in the germline V gene. Trimming shortened V by 6 bases and J by 3 bases, and 9 bases separated the two germline ends. This CDR3 has 13 amino acids. As DNA, the CDR3 is TGTGCCAGCAGACCTCAGGGCTACAATGAGCAGTTCTTC. Amino acids: CASRPQGYNEQFF.

The rearrangement links TRBV7-9 to TRBJ2-3, with 11 bases aligning to TRBD2. CDR3 length: 17 amino acids. V lost 5 bases and J lost 1; bases outside the gene matches: 8. The germline gives CDR1 SEHNR, CDR2 FQNEAQ (reference sequence). CDR3 coding DNA: TGTGCCAGCAGCAATCTAACTAGCGGGGGCGGCACAGATACGCAGTATTTT. Protein product: CASSNLTSGGGTDTQYF.

The rearrangement uses TRBV7-2 and TRBJ1-2; 9 positions match TRBD1. V shed 5 bases, J shed 7 bases, and the junction held 5 bases outside the gene matches. Looked up from germline, CDR1 is SGHTA and CDR2 is FQGNSA. CDR3 length equals 13 residues. In DNA form, the CDR3 reads TGTGCCAGCAGCACAGGGGGCGCAGGTGGCTACACCTTC. Protein product: CASSTGGAGGYTF.

This rearrangement joins TRBV2 to TRBJ1-1; 7 bases are shared with TRBD1. Trimming took 6 bases from V and 9 from J; bases not matched to a gene: 7. This CDR3 spans 12 amino acids. The V gene's germline CDR1 is SNHLY and CDR2 FYNNEI. The CDR3, as DNA: TGTGCCAGCAGGGGATCGACAGGGAAAGCTTTCTTT. Its protein product is CASRGSTGKAFF.